What follows are 20 T cell receptor beta chains derived from one specimen sequenced in a study of blood T cells in healthy people across ages. Alongside a J-beta primer mix, a sample-barcoded 5' primer served in a second PCR lasting about 7 to 12 cycles. TCRdb analysed the 5' RACE reads with MiXCR anew, one entry per CDR3 protein. The repertoire holds some 1,500,000 distinct CDR3 sequences, with 40% to 45% as singletons. Source material: blood. These receptors originate from a woman aged 18-29 years in good health.

This chain joins TRBV7-9 and TRBJ2-3, with D unclear. Per germline, CDR1 SEHNR and CDR2 FQNEAQ (reference sequence). The V and J ends lost 2 bases and 0 bases respectively, with 9 bases between them. The CDR3 is made up of 15 amino acids. DNA for the CDR3: TGTGCCAGCAGCTTATTCCTAAGGAGCACAGATACGCAGTATTTT. It codes for CASSLFLRSTDTQYF.

The V call is TRBV5-1, the J call TRBJ2-3; perhaps TRBD1 as D (7 bases). Trimming took 4 bases from V and 4 from J, leaving 16 bases between them. CDR1 SGHRS and CDR2 YFSETQ come from the germline V gene. The CDR3 contains 15 residues. CDR3 sequence: CASSPGGNYADTQYF. In DNA form, the CDR3 reads TGCGCCAGCAGCCCAGGGGGGAATTACGCAGATACGCAGTATTTT.

Points on this clonotype: A much bigger clone sits one base away, suggesting this may be a read error. V and J are TRBV2 and TRBJ1-1; D remains ambiguous. CDR1 and CDR2 (germline): SNHLY, FYNNEI. V lost 5 bases, J lost 4 bases, and 8 bases lay in between. The CDR3 loop spans 12 amino acids. CDR3 bases: TGTGCCAGCAGTAAACAAACCACTGAAGCTTTCTTT. Protein product: CASSKQTTEAFF.

V and J are TRBV16 and TRBJ2-5; 8 nucleotides match TRBD1. CDR1 is KGHSY and CDR2 is FQNENV in the germline V gene. The V segment lost 2 bases and the J segment 4 bases; nucleotides outside the gene matches: 15. This CDR3 region has 18 residues. CDR3 sequence reads: CASSQTARGQRPTETQYF. The CDR3 DNA reads TGTGCCAGCAGCCAAACCGCCAGGGGGCAGAGACCAACAGAGACCCAGTACTTC.

The chain links TRBV6-6 to TRBJ1-2; D unclear. The CDR3 is made up of 13 amino acids. From germline, CDR1 is MNHNY and CDR2 SVGAGI (reference sequence). Between the trimmed V and J ends, which lost 6 bases and 6 bases, there was a span of 14 bases. CDR3 in DNA: TGTGCCAGCAGCTCACGGGGTATGGATGGCTACACCTTC. This gives the protein CASSSRGMDGYTF.

The gene calls are TRBV18 and TRBJ2-7, with 11 bases fitting TRBD1. The CDR3 has 14 residues. V shed 4 bases and J 8 bases; nucleotides not matched to a gene: 7. Germline loops: CDR1 KGHSH, CDR2 LQKENI. The CDR3 sequence: CASSRRDRGEKQYF. CDR3 coding DNA: TGTGCCAGCTCACGCCGGGACAGGGGGGAAAAGCAGTACTTC.

This clonotype was detected only a few times. The rearrangement joins TRBV3-1 to TRBJ2-2; 8 bases align to TRBD2. This CDR3 contains 17 residues. The V and J ends lost 6 bases and 0 bases, in that order; junction bases with no gene match: 9. Per germline, CDR1 LGHDT and CDR2 YNNKEL (reference sequence). CDR3 in amino acids: CASRRRGGSSNTGELFF. The DNA of the CDR3 is TGTGCCAGCAGACGACGCGGGGGGTCATCGAACACCGGGGAGCTGTTTTTT.

This clonotype was observed a handful of times. The gene calls are TRBV7-2 and TRBJ2-7; D not resolved. V lost 5 bases and J 5 bases, leaving 13 bases between the germline ends. Germline V lookup: CDR1 SGHTA, CDR2 FQGNSA. CDR3 length equals 13 residues. The CDR3 DNA sequence: TGTGCCAGCAGCATCGACCCTGGGAACGAGCAGTACTTC. Amino acids: CASSIDPGNEQYF. Combining the CDR3 with reference TRBV7-2 and TRBJ2-7 gives the whole variable domain GAGVSQSPSNKVTEKGKDVELRCDPISGHTALYWYRQSLGQGLEFLIYFQGNSAPDKSGLPSDRFSAERTGGSVSTLTIQRTQQEDSAVYLCASSIDPGNEQYFGPGTRLTVT.

This clonotype has just a few counts. The chain uses TRBV11-2 and TRBJ2-5; D gene unclear. CDR3 length: 15 residues. V was trimmed by 2 bases and J by 5 bases, leaving 15 bases between them. In germline, CDR1 is SGHAT, CDR2 FQNNGV. The CDR3 region has the DNA TGTGCCAGCAGCTTACGGGCCCTGGACCGGGAGACCCAGTACTTC. This sequence encodes CASSLRALDRETQYF.

The CDR3 nucleotides are TGTGCCAGCAGCCCACAGGGGCGAGGAAGGAACACTGAAGCTTTCTTT. Amino acids: CASSPQGRGRNTEAFF. The genes are TRBV7-9 and TRBJ1-1; 7 positions match TRBD1. CDR3 size: 16 residues. Germline V gives CDR1 SEHNR, CDR2 FQNEAQ (reference sequence). With V trimmed by 5 bases and J by 1 base, 10 bases remained unmatched.

There are a few counts of this clonotype. The gene calls are TRBV2 and TRBJ2-5; a possible D gene is TRBD1 (5 bases). This CDR3 has 14 amino acids. Germline CDR1 reads SNHLY; CDR2 reads FYNNEI. Trimming pared 1 base from V and 5 bases from J, leaving 11 bases between. The CDR3 sequence is CASSEEGAAETQYF. CDR3 coding DNA: TGTGCCAGCAGTGAAGAAGGGGCGGCGGAGACCCAGTACTTC.

This clonotype was observed a few times. The chain links TRBV6-1 to TRBJ1-2, with D unresolved. Per the germline V gene, CDR1 is MNHNS and CDR2 is SASEGT. This CDR3 is 12 amino acids long. The V gene lost 7 bases and the J gene lost 2 bases, with 8 bases spanning the gap. CDR3 protein: CASNHGNYGYTF. In nucleotides, the CDR3 is TGTGCCAGCAATCATGGGAACTATGGCTACACCTTC.

CDR3 sequence (DNA): TGTGCCAGCAGTGGGTGGGGACAGGGAAGCTCCTACAATGAGCAGTTCTTC. Residues: CASSGWGQGSSYNEQFF. The chain links TRBV2 to TRBJ2-1, with 9 bases fitting TRBD1. The V gene end was trimmed by 4 bases and the J gene end by 0 bases; junction bases not matched to a gene: 7. Germline assignment: CDR1 SNHLY and CDR2 FYNNEI. The CDR3 sequence is 17 residues long. Based on the CDR3 plus reference TRBV2 and TRBJ2-1, the full variable domain is EPEVTQTPSHQVTQMGQEVILRCVPISNHLYFYWYRQILGQKVEFLVSFYNNEISEKSEIFDDQFSVERPDGSNFTLKIRSTKLEDSAMYFCASSGWGQGSSYNEQFFGPGTRLTVL.

This clonotype was counted only a few times. The rearrangement links TRBV5-1 to TRBJ2-3; 13 bases are a match to TRBD2. This CDR3 spans 16 amino acids. Per germline, CDR1 SGHRS and CDR2 YFSETQ. J was trimmed by 4 bases and V by 4 bases; bases with no gene match: 6. CDR3 region: CASSTGLAGRADTQYF. The DNA for the CDR3 is TGCGCCAGCAGCACGGGACTAGCGGGGAGAGCAGATACGCAGTATTTT.

A few counts support this clonotype. The rearrangement joins TRBV12-3 or TRBV12-4 to TRBJ2-5, with D possibly TRBD2 on 5 matching bases. The J call may be wrong; the DNA end is better matched by TRBJ2-7. The CDR3 is 15 amino acids. CDR3 in DNA: TGTGCCAGCAGTTTAGCTTCAAATCCGCGGGACGAGCAGTACTTC. This translates into CASSLASNPRDEQYF.

The rearrangement joins TRBV4-3 to TRBJ1-6, with 8 bases identical to TRBD1. CDR1 and CDR2 (germline): LGHNA, YSLEER. The ends lost 0 bases at V and 11 bases at J; junction bases unmatched: 9. This CDR3 spans 16 amino acids. CDR3 in amino acids: CASSQDRYGQGPPLHF. The CDR3 coding sequence is TGCGCCAGCAGCCAAGATCGGTACGGACAGGGTCCACCCCTCCACTTT.

The chain is built from TRBV29-1 and TRBJ2-1, with 8 bases lining up with TRBD2. The CDR3 is 14 amino acids. J was trimmed by 0 bases and V by 7 bases; bases with no gene match: 5. Germline V gene sequence: CDR1 SQVTM, CDR2 ANQGSEA. The CDR3 sequence: CSGSGTSSYNEQFF. The CDR3 bases are TGCAGCGGTAGCGGGACCAGCTCCTACAATGAGCAGTTCTTC.

This clonotype was observed a handful of times. The rearrangement links TRBV4-3 to TRBJ2-3; D tentatively reads TRBD1 or TRBD2 (5 bases each). V lost 1 base to trimming and J lost 4 bases, with 12 bases between them. Germline CDR1 and CDR2: LGHNA and YSLEER. This CDR3 has 15 amino acids. CDR3 bases: TGCGCCAGCAGCCAAGTTGGTAGGGGAGCAGATACGCAGTATTTT. As protein: CASSQVGRGADTQYF.

The rearrangement joins TRBV29-1 to TRBJ2-7; maybe TRBD2 (5 bases). Germline V gene sequence: CDR1 SQVTM, CDR2 ANQGSEA. The CDR3 extends over 12 amino acids. The V and J ends lost 4 bases and 7 bases respectively, with 14 bases between them. Here the CDR3 DNA reads TGCAGCGTTGTCACCGACTACAATGAGCAGTACTTC. Amino acids: CSVVTDYNEQYF.

This clonotype was found a few times. The chain uses TRBV6-6 and TRBJ2-5; 7 bases align to TRBD2. The J call is uncertain, as TRBJ2-7 better fits the DNA end. Per germline, CDR1 MNHNY and CDR2 SVGAGI (reference sequence). The CDR3 runs 14 residues. The CDR3 loop reads CASNKGSGKGEQYF. CDR3 sequence (DNA): TGTGCCAGCAATAAAGGGAGCGGGAAGGGCGAGCAGTACTTC.